This TCR beta chain is from a study of blood T cell repertoires in COVID-19. About the study: Sample material is recorded as cDNA or gDNA derived from T cells, B-cell-depleted T cells, or PBMCs.

Libraries were prepared by immunoSEQ multiplex PCR; TCRdb keeps only in-frame clonotypes and omits some of them. The sample lists approximately 200,000 clones; 85% were seen once. This sequence was found in a man aged 40-50 years who had recovered from COVID-19. Sequenced: PBMCs or T cells enriched from blood (not recorded which).

CDR3 amino acids: CASSFASRNTEAFF. The CDR3 nucleotides read TGCGCCAGCAGCTTCGCGAGTAGGAACACTGAAGCTTTCTTT. V usage is TRBV5-1 and J usage is TRBJ1-1; no clear D gene. V was shortened by 2 bases and J by 1 base, with 9 bases between the two germline ends. This CDR3 is built from 14 residues. Looked up from germline, CDR1 is SGHRS and CDR2 is YFSETQ. Variable domain in full (rest from reference TRBV5-1 and TRBJ1-1): KAGVTQTPRYLIKTRGQQVTLSCSPISGHRSVSWYQQTPGQGLQFLFEYFSETQRNKGNFPGRFSGRQFSNSRSEMNVSTLELGDSALYLCASSFASRNTEAFFGQGTRLTVV.